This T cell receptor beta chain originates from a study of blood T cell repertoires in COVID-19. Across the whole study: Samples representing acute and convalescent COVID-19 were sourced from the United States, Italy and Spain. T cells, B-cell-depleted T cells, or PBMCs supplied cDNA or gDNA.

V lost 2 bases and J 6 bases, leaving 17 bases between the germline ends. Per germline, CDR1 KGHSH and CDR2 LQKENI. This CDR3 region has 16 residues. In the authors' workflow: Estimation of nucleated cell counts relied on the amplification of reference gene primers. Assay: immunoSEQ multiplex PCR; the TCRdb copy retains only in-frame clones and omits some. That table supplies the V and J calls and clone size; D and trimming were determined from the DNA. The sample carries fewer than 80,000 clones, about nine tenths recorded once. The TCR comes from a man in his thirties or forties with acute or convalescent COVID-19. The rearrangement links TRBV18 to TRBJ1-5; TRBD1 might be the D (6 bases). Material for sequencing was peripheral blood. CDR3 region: CASSPSPTGLGQPQHF. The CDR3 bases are TGTGCCAGCTCACCATCCCCCACAGGGCTGGGTCAGCCCCAGCATTTT.